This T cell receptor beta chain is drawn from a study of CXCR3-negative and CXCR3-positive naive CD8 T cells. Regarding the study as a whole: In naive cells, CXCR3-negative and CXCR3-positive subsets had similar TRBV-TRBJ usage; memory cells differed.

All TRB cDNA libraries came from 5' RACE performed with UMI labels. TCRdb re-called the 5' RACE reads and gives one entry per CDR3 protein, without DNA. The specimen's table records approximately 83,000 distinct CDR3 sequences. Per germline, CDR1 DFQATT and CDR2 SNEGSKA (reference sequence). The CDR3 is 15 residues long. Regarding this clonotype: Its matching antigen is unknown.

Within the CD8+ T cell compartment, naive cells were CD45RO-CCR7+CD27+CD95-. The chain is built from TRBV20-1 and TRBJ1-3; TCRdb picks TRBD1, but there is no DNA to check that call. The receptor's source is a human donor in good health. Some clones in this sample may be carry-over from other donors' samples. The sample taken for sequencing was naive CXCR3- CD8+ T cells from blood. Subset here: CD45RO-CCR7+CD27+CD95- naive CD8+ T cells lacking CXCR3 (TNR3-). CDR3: CSARVTGLSGNTIYF.